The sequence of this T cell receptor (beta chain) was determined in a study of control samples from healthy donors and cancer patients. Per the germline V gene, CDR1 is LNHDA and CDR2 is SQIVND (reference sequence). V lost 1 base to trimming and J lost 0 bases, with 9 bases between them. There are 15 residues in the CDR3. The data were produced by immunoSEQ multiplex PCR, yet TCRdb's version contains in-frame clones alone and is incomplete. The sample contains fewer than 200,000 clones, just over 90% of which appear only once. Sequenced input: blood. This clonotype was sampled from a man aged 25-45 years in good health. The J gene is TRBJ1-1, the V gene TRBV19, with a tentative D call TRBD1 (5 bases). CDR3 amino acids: CASSIARGVNTEAFF. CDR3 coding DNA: TGTGCCAGTAGTATAGCCAGAGGGGTGAACACTGAAGCTTTCTTT.